The rows below give T cell receptor beta chains drawn from one sample of a study of T cell repertoires in cytomegalovirus infection. TCRdb reprocessed the reads via MiXCR and lists one record per CDR3 protein. Here the sample spans roughly 600,000 distinct CDR3 sequences, 20% to 25% being singletons. The sample comprised CD8+ T cells from PBMCs. These receptors were taken from a human donor in good health (CMV status not recorded). Some clones in this sample may be carry-over from other donors' samples. Both conserved end residues are part of each CDR3. A D gene is named only where the DNA matches it firmly. Clone size is not always given. Where it is, it says once, few, many or a class for expanded clones.

D gene,clone size,J gene,V gene,CDR3 protein,CDR3 DNA
.,.,TRBJ2-1,TRBV20-1,CSADNFYNEQFF,TGCAGTGCTGACAATTTCTACAATGAGCAGTTCTTC
.,many,TRBJ1-1,TRBV7-9,CASSLVQGWTEAFF,TGTGCCAGCAGCTTAGTCCAGGGTTGGACTGAAGCTTTCTTT
TRBD2,few,TRBJ2-3,TRBV20-1,CSARRLLAGATDTQYF,TGCAGTGCTAGACGCCTTCTAGCGGGGGCCACAGATACGCAGTATTTT
TRBD2,few,TRBJ2-3,TRBV5-1,CASSLDPSGGALSTDTQYF,TGCGCCAGCAGCTTGGATCCTAGCGGGGGGGCTCTTAGCACAGATACGCAGTATTTT
.,many,TRBJ1-1,TRBV7-2,CASGAGYGTEAFF,TGTGCCAGCGGTGCGGGGTACGGCACTGAAGCTTTCTTT
.,many,TRBJ2-1,TRBV6-2/TRBV6-3,CASSYSSRTDYNEQFF,TGTGCCAGCAGTTACTCGAGCCGGACAGATTACAATGAGCAGTTCTTC
TRBD2,few,TRBJ2-1,TRBV20-1,CSARGGTSGGLSYNEQFF,TGCAGTGCTAGAGGGGGGACTAGCGGGGGACTCTCCTACAATGAGCAGTTCTTC
.,many,TRBJ2-7,TRBV6-6,CASSYDSRPDNEQYF,TGTGCCAGCAGTTATGACTCCAGGCCCGATAACGAGCAGTACTTC
.,.,TRBJ2-1,TRBV6-2/TRBV6-3,CASSSRVQGFF,TGTGCCAGCAGTTCGAGGGTCCAAGGGTTCTTC
.,few,TRBJ1-4,TRBV9,CASSPHLTGGNEKLFF,TGTGCCAGCAGCCCACACCTGACAGGCGGCAATGAAAAACTGTTTTTT
TRBD1,.,TRBJ2-5,TRBV20-1,CSARSDRGGLGETQYF,TGCAGTGCTAGATCGGACAGGGGAGGATTGGGGGAGACCCAGTACTTC
.,.,TRBJ1-1,TRBV7-9,CATGNRGGEAFF,TGTGCCACCGGGAATCGGGGGGGTGAAGCTTTCTTT
.,few,TRBJ1-2,TRBV20-1,CSARNVYGYTF,TGCAGTGCTAGAAACGTCTATGGCTACACCTTC
.,.,TRBJ1-6,TRBV28,CASSFRESSYNSPLHF,TGTGCCAGCAGTTTCCGAGAGAGCTCCTATAATTCACCCCTCCACTTT
.,.,TRBJ2-7,TRBV4-1,CASSQDPDNTYEQYF,TGCGCCAGCAGCCAAGACCCGGACAACACCTACGAGCAGTACTTC
.,many,TRBJ2-1,TRBV11-1,CASSFTFGQSSYNEQFF,TGTGCCAGCAGCTTCACTTTTGGACAGAGCTCCTACAATGAGCAGTTCTTC
.,.,TRBJ2-3,TRBV29-1,CSVEDREPTDTQYF,TGCAGCGTTGAAGACAGGGAGCCCACAGATACGCAGTATTTT
.,.,TRBJ2-7,TRBV19,CASSTQHGYEQYF,TGTGCCAGTAGTACGCAACATGGCTACGAGCAGTACTTC
.,.,TRBJ1-1,TRBV6-5,CASSYSGTAEAFF,TGTGCCAGCAGTTACTCGGGAACAGCTGAAGCTTTCTTT
.,.,TRBJ2-3,TRBV6-1,CVSKFGLKLSTDTQYF,TGTGTCAGCAAATTCGGACTAAAACTGAGCACAGATACGCAGTATTTT
TRBD1,many,TRBJ2-4,TRBV7-2,CASSLGQGMNIQYF,TGTGCCAGCAGCCTAGGACAGGGGATGAACATTCAGTACTTC
.,.,TRBJ1-2,TRBV28,CASSLLAGDGYTF,TGTGCCAGCAGTTTATTGGCCGGGGATGGCTACACCTTC
TRBD1,few,TRBJ1-1,TRBV2,CASRVTGTGGITEAFF,TGTGCCAGCAGGGTGACCGGGACAGGGGGCATCACTGAAGCTTTCTTT
.,.,TRBJ2-2,TRBV6-2/TRBV6-3,CASSLPTSPRELFF,TGTGCCAGCAGTCTACCCACTAGTCCCCGGGAGCTGTTTTTT
TRBD1,.,TRBJ2-1,TRBV28,CASSYHSGTGGPYNEQFF,TGTGCCAGCAGTTACCATTCCGGGACAGGGGGCCCCTACAATGAGCAGTTCTTC
.,many,TRBJ2-7,TRBV12-3/TRBV12-4,CASSLAGGESSYEQYF,TGTGCCAGCAGTTTAGCGGGGGGCGAAAGCTCCTACGAGCAGTACTTC
.,few,TRBJ2-1,TRBV5-6,CASSLSSPNEQFF,TGTGCCAGCAGCTTGTCCAGCCCCAATGAGCAGTTCTTC
TRBD1,.,TRBJ2-3,TRBV10-2,CASSEVDRVTDTQYF,TGCGCCAGCAGTGAGGTGGACAGGGTAACAGATACGCAGTATTTT
.,few,TRBJ2-3,TRBV14,CASSSRSQTSTDTQYF,TGTGCCAGCAGCTCAAGGTCACAGACGAGCACAGATACGCAGTATTTT
.,few,TRBJ1-1,TRBV6-5,CASSYGSGLNTEAFF,TGTGCCAGCAGTTACGGCTCAGGACTGAACACTGAAGCTTTCTTT
TRBD1,few,TRBJ1-1,TRBV7-9,CASSLLTGDAGAFF,TGTGCCAGCAGCTTGCTGACAGGGGACGCGGGCGCTTTCTTT
.,few,TRBJ2-7,TRBV14,CASSSQVEQPSYEQYF,TGTGCCAGCAGCAGCCAAGTGGAACAGCCCTCCTACGAGCAGTACTTC
.,.,TRBJ1-2,TRBV9,CASSVREGGYTF,TGTGCCAGCAGCGTACGGGAAGGAGGCTACACCTTC
TRBD1,.,TRBJ1-6,TRBV4-2,CASSQGEGQGTSPLHF,TGTGCCAGCAGCCAAGGGGAAGGACAGGGGACTTCACCCCTCCACTTT
TRBD1,few,TRBJ2-1,TRBV19,CASSIGQGNEQFF,TGTGCCAGTAGTATAGGACAGGGGAATGAGCAGTTCTTC
TRBD1,few,TRBJ1-2,TRBV28,CASSLGQISYGYTF,TGTGCCAGCAGTTTGGGACAGATTAGCTATGGCTACACCTTC
.,many,TRBJ1-5,TRBV12-5,CASGFGQPQHF,TGTGCTAGTGGTTTTGGGCAGCCCCAGCATTTT
.,.,TRBJ1-1,TRBV5-1,CASSLKWDWDTEAFF,TGCGCCAGCAGCTTGAAGTGGGATTGGGACACTGAAGCTTTCTTT
.,.,TRBJ2-2,TRBV13,CASTLKMTNTGELFF,TGTGCCAGCACCCTGAAGATGACGAACACCGGGGAGCTGTTTTTT
TRBD1,.,TRBJ2-5,TRBV28,CASSPGQGWTQYF,TGTGCCAGCAGTCCTGGACAGGGATGGACCCAGTACTTC
TRBD2,.,TRBJ2-2,TRBV29-1,CSGGTRSGELFF,TGCAGCGGTGGGACTAGGTCCGGGGAGCTGTTTTTT
TRBD1,.,TRBJ2-6,TRBV19,CASQGQTHSGANVLTF,TGTGCCAGCCAGGGACAGACTCACTCTGGGGCCAACGTCCTGACTTTC
TRBD2,few,TRBJ2-1,TRBV5-1,CASSWGEVGSGDPSNEQFF,TGCGCCAGCAGCTGGGGGGAAGTCGGTAGCGGGGACCCCTCCAATGAGCAGTTCTTC
.,.,TRBJ1-5,TRBV28,CASSTYRRGAQPQHF,TGTGCCAGCAGTACCTATCGCAGGGGCGCTCAGCCCCAGCATTTT
.,few,TRBJ2-2,TRBV5-1,CASSWGDLTGELFF,TGCGCCAGCAGCTGGGGGGATCTTACCGGGGAGCTGTTTTTT
.,few,TRBJ2-2,TRBV20-1,CSALPRGYTGELFF,TGCAGTGCTCTCCCAAGGGGTTACACCGGGGAGCTGTTTTTT
TRBD1,.,TRBJ1-5,TRBV28,CASSLGTGGAGFEPQHF,TGTGCCAGCAGTTTAGGGACAGGAGGAGCAGGTTTTGAGCCCCAGCATTTT